The TCR beta chain under discussion was sequenced for a study of cytomegalovirus exposure and HLA in healthy donors. In the study overall: One earlier analysis, a look at about 179 million T cells, found roughly 110 million unique TCR beta sequences.

PCR employed 60 Vbeta and 13 Jbeta primers. Sequenced by immunoSEQ multiplex PCR; TCRdb stores in-frame clones only, minus some. The sample yields about 110,000 clones, 82% seen once. Germline CDR1 reads SGHTA; CDR2 reads FQGNSA. The CDR3 consists of 16 residues. The V and J ends lost 5 bases and 2 bases, in that order; junction bases with no gene match: 10. This clone appeared once. The V and J genes are TRBV7-2 and TRBJ2-7; TRBD1 agrees at 9 bases. The source of this sequence is a man in his thirties or forties in good health and CMV-seropositive. The sequenced sample consisted of PBMCs. The CDR3 DNA is TGTGCCAGCAGCCAAGCCTCGGACAGGGGTCCCTACGAGCAGTACTTC. This encodes CASSQASDRGPYEQYF.